Listed here are 18 T cell receptor beta chains from one sample, sequenced in a study of T cells in Graves' hyperthyroidism and ophthalmopathy. Template material for amplifying TCR beta CDR3 regions consisted of RNA transcripts. During a first-round RT-PCR of the TCR CDR3, the HTBI primer set was used. One entry per CDR3 protein, called by TCRdb with MiXCR from the multiplex PCR reads. The sample has some 50,000 distinct CDR3 sequences, approximately 53% seen once; the top ten hold 30% to 40%. Sequenced input: peripheral blood or thyroid tissue (not recorded which). Every receptor here comes from a man aged 18 to 29 with Graves' hyperthyroidism.

The chain is built from TRBV19 and TRBJ1-1; perhaps TRBD1 as D (6 bases). V lost 5 bases, J lost 8 bases, and 21 bases lay in between. The CDR3 loop spans 15 amino acids. Germline CDR1 reads LNHDA; CDR2 reads SQIVND (reference sequence). The CDR3 loop is CASSAGVEVSTEAFF. CDR3 in DNA: TGTGCCAGTAGTGCAGGGGTAGAAGTGAGCACCGAAGCTTTCTTT.

This chain joins TRBV9 and TRBJ2-7, with 10 bases that match TRBD1. Germline V gene lookup returns CDR1 SGDLS and CDR2 YYNGEE. The CDR3 sequence is 15 residues long. Losses at the gene ends were 0 bases for V and 4 bases for J; bases not matched to a gene: 4. The CDR3: CASSVETGGGYEQYF. The CDR3 nucleotides read TGTGCCAGCAGCGTAGAGACAGGGGGCGGGTACGAGCAGTACTTC. The variable domain in full, with the rest retrieved from reference TRBV9 and TRBJ2-7, is DSGVTQTPKHLITATGQRVTLRCSPRSGDLSVYWYQQSLDQGLQFLIQYYNGEERAKGNILERFSAQQFPDLHSELNLSSLELGDSALYFCASSVETGGGYEQYFGPGTRLTVT.

In this sample, this clonotype turned up many times. The V and J genes are TRBV20-1 and TRBJ2-5, with 12 bases that match TRBD2. The CDR3 spans 14 residues. Per the germline V gene, CDR1 is DFQATT and CDR2 is SNEGSKA (reference sequence). V dropped 6 bases and J dropped 2; count of bases not matched to a gene: 4. The CDR3 DNA is TGCAGTGCCGTACTAGCGGGAGGACAAGAGACCCAGTACTTC. This sequence encodes CSAVLAGGQETQYF.

This clonotype was counted a single time. V usage is TRBV2 and J usage is TRBJ2-7; TRBD2 might be the D (6 bases). CDR1 SNHLY and CDR2 FYNNEI come from the germline V gene. Trimming shortened V by 8 bases and J by 5 bases, and 10 bases separated the two germline ends. The CDR3 is 11 amino acids. The CDR3 nucleotides read TGTGCCAGCGGGAGGCCCCACGAGCAGTACTTC. This sequence encodes CASGRPHEQYF.

In this sample, this clonotype turned up a few times. The V and J genes are TRBV10-3 and TRBJ1-1; D possibly corresponds to TRBD1 (6 bases). This CDR3 has 14 amino acids. The germline V gene encodes CDR1 ENHRY and CDR2 SYGVKD. Trimming took off 2 bases at V and 0 bases at J, with 7 bases between the two ends. The CDR3 DNA sequence: TGTGCCATCAGTGAGGGGGGCATGAACACTGAAGCTTTCTTT. Translated, it gives CAISEGGMNTEAFF.

Comments on this clonotype: This may arise from a read error, as a much more abundant clone is one base away. This CDR3 is missing its conserved last phenylalanine or tryptophan, likely due to a read error. The chain combines TRBV27 with TRBJ2-7; tentative D call: TRBD1 (5 bases). V was cut by 0 bases and J by 4 bases, with 13 bases left in between. This CDR3 region has 15 residues. Germline V gene data show CDR1 as MNHEY and CDR2 as SMNVEV (reference sequence). The DNA of the CDR3 is TGTGCCAGCAGTTTATCGGCAGGGTCGTGGTACGAGCAGTACTCC. It codes for CASSLSAGSWYEQYS.

Regarding this clonotype: Germline and junction disagree at one end, which may indicate a read error. The V and J genes are TRBV15 and TRBJ1-1; no firm D call. Germline assignment: CDR1 LNHNV and CDR2 YYDKDF (reference sequence). The CDR3 length is 14 residues. In DNA, the CDR3 is TGTGCTACCAGCAGCTTGAACCGTAACACTGAAGCTTTCTTT. Its protein is CATSSLNRNTEAFF.

The CDR3 spells CASSIGTGGQPQHF. In DNA, the CDR3 is TGTGCCAGTAGTATTGGGACAGGGGGTCAGCCCCAGCATTTT. This rearrangement joins TRBV19 to TRBJ1-5; 11 bases align to TRBD1. The junction had 1 base not matched to a gene; V was cut back by 3 bases and J by 6 bases. Looked up from germline, CDR1 is LNHDA and CDR2 is SQIVND (reference sequence). The CDR3 has 14 residues.

This clonotype appeared many times. This chain uses TRBV29-1 with TRBJ2-3; maybe TRBD1 (6 bases). V was cut by 3 bases and J by 4 bases, with 17 bases left in between. Per germline, CDR1 SQVTM and CDR2 ANQGSEA. The CDR3 has 15 amino acids. CDR3 nucleotides: TGCAGCGTTGATGGAACAGGGAATTTCCCAGATACGCAGTATTTT. Translating gives CSVDGTGNFPDTQYF.

A few counts support this clonotype. The J gene is TRBJ1-1, the V gene TRBV10-3, with D hard to call. The CDR3 sequence is 10 residues long. Germline V gives CDR1 ENHRY, CDR2 SYGVKD. The V and J ends lost 8 bases and 1 base respectively, with 2 bases between them. CDR3 DNA sequence: TGTGCCATCGGGAACACTGAAGCTTTCTTT. Protein sequence: CAIGNTEAFF.

This clonotype was recorded at least ten times. CDR3 sequence reads: CAIREAGGLTDEQYF. The CDR3 DNA follows: TGTGCCATCAGGGAAGCGGGGGGTCTTACGGACGAGCAGTACTTC. The chain has TRBV10-3 and TRBJ2-7, with TRBD2 identical over 9 bases. The J segment lost 5 bases and the V segment lost 6 bases, leaving 11 bases of the junction unmatched. Germline CDR1 and CDR2: ENHRY and SYGVKD. This CDR3 is 15 amino acids long.

This clonotype was found once. This chain connects TRBV5-1 to TRBJ1-1; weak D call: TRBD1 (5 bases). Trimming stripped 1 base from V and 4 bases from J, with 11 bases between. The CDR3 covers 14 residues. Germline lookup yields CDR1 SGHRS and CDR2 YFSETQ. The CDR3 coding sequence is TGCGCCAGCAGCTTGAGGGACCCGAGCACTGAAGCTTTCTTT. It yields the protein CASSLRDPSTEAFF.

In this sample, this clonotype turned up once. The rearrangement joins TRBV13 to TRBJ1-2; D possibly corresponds to TRBD1 (6 bases). Trimming stripped 6 bases from V and 3 bases from J, with 20 bases between. CDR3 length: 16 amino acids. Per the germline V gene, CDR1 is PRHDT and CDR2 is FYEKMQ (reference sequence). CDR3 sequence reads: CASSYYRGGVYYGYTF. CDR3 nucleotide sequence: TGTGCCAGCAGTTACTATCGGGGGGGCGTTTACTATGGCTACACCTTC.

This clonotype was counted once. The rearrangement joins TRBV7-2 to TRBJ1-3; 7 bases match TRBD1. Germline assignment: CDR1 SGHTA and CDR2 FQGNSA. The CDR3 sequence is 14 residues long. V lost 6 bases, J lost 1 base, and 3 bases stayed unmatched. CDR3 amino acids: CASRGDRSGNTIYF. CDR3 bases: TGTGCCAGCAGGGGGGACAGATCTGGAAACACCATATATTTT. The whole variable domain, remainder taken from reference TRBV7-2 and TRBJ1-3, is GAGVSQSPSNKVTEKGKDVELRCDPISGHTALYWYRQSLGQGLEFLIYFQGNSAPDKSGLPSDRFSAERTGGSVSTLTIQRTQQEDSAVYLCASRGDRSGNTIYFGEGSWLTVV.

The chain employs TRBV29-1 and TRBJ2-5; 7 nucleotides match TRBD2. V trimming: 4 bases; J trimming: 2 bases; junction bases outside the gene matches: 4. This CDR3 has 13 residues. Germline assignment: CDR1 SQVTM and CDR2 ANQGSEA. CDR3 coding DNA: TGCAGCGTTGCCGGGGGGTTACAAGAGACCCAGTACTTC. Amino acid sequence: CSVAGGLQETQYF.

The V call is TRBV5-1, the J call TRBJ1-5, with D unresolved. Germline V lookup: CDR1 SGHRS, CDR2 YFSETQ. The CDR3 has 15 residues. The V end lost 0 bases, the J end lost 4 bases, and 11 bases lay between the germline ends. The CDR3 DNA is TGCGCCAGCAGCTTGGAGGACGGGAGAAATCAGCCCCAGCATTTT. Translated, it gives CASSLEDGRNQPQHF.

In this sample, this clonotype turned up many times. This sequence may be a read error, since a much larger clone differs from it by one base. The gene calls are TRBV9 and TRBJ2-5; 9 bases line up with TRBD2. CDR3 length: 17 amino acids. Germline V gene lookup returns CDR1 SGDLS and CDR2 YYNGEE. CDR3: CAGSLNMNSGGQETQYF. The CDR3 DNA reads as TGTGCCGGCAGCCTCAATATGAATAGCGGGGGTCAAGAGACCCAGTACTTC.

This clonotype is a singleton in its sample. This may arise from a read error, as a much more abundant clone is one base away. The V and J genes are TRBV24-1 and TRBJ2-3, with a weak D call TRBD1 (7 bases). This CDR3 region has 17 residues. CDR1 and CDR2 (germline): KGHDR, SFDVKD. The ends were cut back, 3 bases at V and 0 bases at J, with 15 bases in the middle. The CDR3 DNA reads TGTGCCACCAGTGATCCCGGGTCAGGGGGGAGCACAGATACGCAGTATTTT. This translates into CATSDPGSGGSTDTQYF.